The next 14 T cell receptor beta chains were all read from a single sample in a study of memory CD4+ T cells and cytomegalovirus serostatus. The sort gate was single viable CD3+CD4+CD8-CD45RO+ cells for memory CD4+ T cells. Assay used: immunoSEQ multiplex PCR; TCRdb lists only in-frame clones, some missing. This sample carries 50,000 or so clones, about three quarters of them seen once, and the ten largest clones take more than 1.1%. The sequencing input was memory CD4+ T cells from blood. All receptors come from an adult in good health and CMV-seropositive.

The CDR3 reads CASRTGTNSEKLFF. In DNA, the CDR3 is TGCGCCAGCAGGACGGGGACAAATAGTGAAAAACTGTTTTTT. The chain links TRBV5-1 to TRBJ1-4; D is perhaps TRBD1 (6 bases). Trimming pared 5 bases from V and 7 bases from J, leaving 15 bases between. The CDR3 totals 14 residues. CDR1 is SGHRS and CDR2 is YFSETQ in the germline V gene.

The chain is built from TRBV4-2 and TRBJ1-6, with 8 positions matching TRBD1. The CDR3 length is 13 residues. Germline values: CDR1 LGHNA, CDR2 YNFKEQ. V dropped 7 bases and J dropped 7; count of bases not matched to a gene: 3. The DNA of the CDR3 is TGTGCCAGCAACCGGGACAGGAATTCACCCCTCCACTTT. As protein: CASNRDRNSPLHF.

The chain uses TRBV27 and TRBJ2-7, with D perhaps TRBD2 (12 bases). This CDR3 region has 18 residues. V lost 3 bases, J lost 7 bases, and 28 bases lay in between. Germline values: CDR1 MNHEY, CDR2 SMNVEV (reference sequence). The CDR3 sequence is CASSFQDRGLAGGQEQYF. The CDR3 coding sequence is TGTGCCAGCAGTTTTCAGGACAGGGGGCTAGCGGGGGGGCAAGAGCAGTACTTC.

This clone has a single count. The V and J genes are TRBV7-9 and TRBJ2-7; the D gene is possibly TRBD2 (5 bases). This CDR3 has 13 amino acids. Trimming removed 1 base at V and 7 bases at J, with 11 bases between. Germline V lookup: CDR1 SEHNR, CDR2 FQNEAQ (reference sequence). This chain's CDR3 is CASSLGTGGEQYF. DNA for the CDR3: TGTGCCAGCAGCTTAGGAACGGGCGGGGAGCAGTACTTC.

The rearrangement links TRBV5-1 to TRBJ2-3, with 13 bases fitting TRBD2. Germline V gene lookup returns CDR1 SGHRS and CDR2 YFSETQ. The CDR3 runs 16 residues. After removal of 4 bases from V and 6 bases from J, the junction contained 8 bases not matched to a gene. The DNA of the CDR3 is TGCGCCAGCAGCCCGGGACTAGCGGGGAAAAGGGATACGCAGTATTTT. Protein sequence: CASSPGLAGKRDTQYF.

This rearrangement joins TRBV21-1 to TRBJ1-6; TRBD1, as called in the table, went unchecked against the DNA. TRBV21-1 is a pseudogene locus. CDR3 length: 12 amino acids. The CDR3 nucleotides are TGTGCCAGCATCAGGGGTAATTCACCCCTCCACTTT. Protein sequence: CASIRGNSPLHF.

CDR3 residues: CASSQTWARGGSYEQYF. In nucleotides, the CDR3 is TGCGCCAGCAGCCAAACCTGGGCGCGGGGGGGGTCCTACGAGCAGTACTTC. V usage is TRBV4-1 and J usage is TRBJ2-7; TRBD2 aligns across 9 bases. Germline CDR1 and CDR2: MGHRA and YSYEKL. Losses at the gene ends were 2 bases for V and 1 base for J; bases not matched to a gene: 9. The CDR3 consists of 17 residues.

This sequence joins TRBV4-2 and TRBJ2-3; D is undetermined. Germline V gene lookup returns CDR1 LGHNA and CDR2 YNFKEQ. Trimming removed 0 bases at V and 9 bases at J, with 10 bases between. This CDR3 has 13 residues. The CDR3 sequence is CASSQDLVGTQYF. CDR3 bases: TGTGCCAGCAGCCAAGATCTGGTGGGGACGCAGTATTTT.

The sample holds one count of this clone. DNA for the CDR3: TGTGCCAGCAGCCCGTGGGATGGCTACGAGCAGTACTTC. Its translation: CASSPWDGYEQYF. The chain has TRBV9 and TRBJ2-7; D is uncertain. The CDR3 is 13 amino acids. The V gene's germline CDR1 is SGDLS and CDR2 YYNGEE. Trimming pared 4 bases from V and 3 bases from J, leaving 11 bases between.

The chain joins TRBV7-2 to TRBJ2-1; no clear D. CDR1 and CDR2 from the germline V gene are SGHTA and FQGNSA. V shed 3 bases and J shed 5 bases, with 8 bases lying between them. CDR3 length equals 13 residues. CDR3 residues: CASSLERDNEQFF. CDR3 bases: TGTGCCAGCAGCTTGGAGCGAGACAATGAGCAGTTCTTC.

This sequence joins TRBV6-6 and TRBJ2-3; D uncertain. CDR3 length equals 11 residues. Germline loops: CDR1 MNHNY, CDR2 SVGAGI (reference sequence). V was cut by 8 bases and J by 0 bases, with 3 bases left in between. As DNA, the CDR3 is TGTGCCAGCTTAAGCACAGATACGCAGTATTTT. Protein product: CASLSTDTQYF.

This chain links TRBV18 with TRBJ2-5; perhaps TRBD1 as D (7 bases). The CDR3 sequence is 15 residues long. Trimming stripped 2 bases from V and 4 bases from J, with 14 bases between. Germline CDR1 is KGHSH and CDR2 is LQKENI. The CDR3 DNA reads TGTGCCAGCTCACCAGGAGGGGGCAGGGGAGAGACCCAGTACTTC. Its translation: CASSPGGGRGETQYF. Full variable domain (rest looked up from reference TRBV18 and TRBJ2-5): NAGVMQNPRHLVRRRGQEARLRCSPMKGHSHVYWYRQLPEEGLKFMVYLQKENIIDESGMPKERFSAEFPKEGPSILRIQQVVRGDSAAYFCASSPGGGRGETQYFGPGTRLLVL.

The CDR3 protein is CASSPRGSETQYF. The CDR3 bases are TGTGCCAGCTCTCCCAGGGGTTCGGAGACCCAGTACTTC. The chain couples TRBV18 to TRBJ2-5, with D perhaps TRBD1 (6 bases). The V and J ends lost 6 bases and 5 bases respectively, with 13 bases between them. The CDR3 runs to 13 residues. Germline V lookup: CDR1 KGHSH, CDR2 LQKENI.

This clone was counted between two and nine times. This chain links TRBV15 with TRBJ1-3, with D unclear. V lost 3 bases, J lost 0 bases, and 15 bases lay in between. The CDR3 sequence is 17 residues long. Germline V lookup: CDR1 LNHNV, CDR2 YYDKDF (reference sequence). CDR3 sequence (DNA): TGTGCCACCAGCAGGGAACACACCCGCGCCTCTGGAAACACCATATATTTT. It codes for CATSREHTRASGNTIYF.